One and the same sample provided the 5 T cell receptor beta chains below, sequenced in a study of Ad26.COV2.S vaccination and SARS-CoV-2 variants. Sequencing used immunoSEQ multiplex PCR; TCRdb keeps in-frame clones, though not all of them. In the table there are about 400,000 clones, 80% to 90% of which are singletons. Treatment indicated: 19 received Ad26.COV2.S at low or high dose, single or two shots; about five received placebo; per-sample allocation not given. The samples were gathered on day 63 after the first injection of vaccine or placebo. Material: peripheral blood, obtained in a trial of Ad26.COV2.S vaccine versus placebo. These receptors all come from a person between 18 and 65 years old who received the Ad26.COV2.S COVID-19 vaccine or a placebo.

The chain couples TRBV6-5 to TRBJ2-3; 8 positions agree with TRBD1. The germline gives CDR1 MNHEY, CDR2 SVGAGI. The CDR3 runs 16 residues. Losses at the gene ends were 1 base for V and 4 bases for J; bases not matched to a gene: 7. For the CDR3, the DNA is TGTGCCAGCAGTTACTGCGACAGGGGTTGGTCAGATACGCAGTATTTT. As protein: CASSYCDRGWSDTQYF.

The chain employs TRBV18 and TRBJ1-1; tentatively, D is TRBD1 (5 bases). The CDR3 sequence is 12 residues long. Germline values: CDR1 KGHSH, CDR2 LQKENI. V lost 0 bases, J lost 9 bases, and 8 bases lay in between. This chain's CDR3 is CASSPPGGKAFF. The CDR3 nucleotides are TGTGCCAGCTCACCACCGGGGGGGAAAGCTTTCTTT.

CDR3 nucleotides: TGTGCCAGCAGCTCAAGTCTACAGGGAGGGAACATTCAGTACTTC. Protein sequence: CASSSSLQGGNIQYF. The chain is built from TRBV13 and TRBJ2-4; D perhaps matches TRBD2 (7 bases). CDR1 and CDR2 (germline): PRHDT, FYEKMQ (reference sequence). The length of the CDR3 is 15 residues. V lost 4 bases, J lost 7 bases, and 17 bases lay in between.

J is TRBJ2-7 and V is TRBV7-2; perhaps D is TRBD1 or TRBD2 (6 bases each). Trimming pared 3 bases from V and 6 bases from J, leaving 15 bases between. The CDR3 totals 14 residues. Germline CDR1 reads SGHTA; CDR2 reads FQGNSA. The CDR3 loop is CASSLGGSSAEQYF. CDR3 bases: TGTGCCAGCAGCTTGGGGGGCTCCTCCGCCGAGCAGTACTTC.

The DNA for the CDR3 is TGTGCCAGCAGCTTAGTGGGAGCGCAGCGCCGCTCCTACGAGCAGTACTTC. It specifies CASSLVGAQRRSYEQYF. V gene TRBV7-2 combines with J gene TRBJ2-7, with D perhaps matching TRBD2 (5 bases). The germline V gene has CDR1 SGHTA and CDR2 FQGNSA. Trimming cost V 1 base and J 0 bases, with 16 bases left between them. This CDR3 comprises 17 residues.